This T cell receptor beta chain was captured by sequencing in a study of circulating and synovial CD4+ cells in juvenile arthritis. The CDR3 totals 16 residues. J lost 4 bases, V lost 5 bases, and 7 bases had no gene match. Germline CDR1 SGHTA, CDR2 FQGNSA. TCRdb keeps only in-frame clones here, not all; method: immunoSEQ multiplex PCR. The sample includes under 40,000 clones, around 93% of them seen just once. The sequenced material came from CD4+ T cells from blood. J is TRBJ2-1 and V is TRBV7-2; TRBD2 agrees at 11 bases. The source is a human donor with juvenile idiopathic arthritis. The DNA of the CDR3 is TGTGCCAGCAGCCTAACTAGCGGGAGTGGTTACAATGAGCAGTTCTTC. Translating gives CASSLTSGSGYNEQFF.